This T cell receptor (beta chain) was profiled in a study of T cells in Graves' hyperthyroidism and ophthalmopathy. The overall study: Specimen type is peripheral blood, collected at initial diagnosis prior to any treatment.

For ophthalmopathy patients, the Clinical Activity Score was at least 3 and the NOSPECS grade at least 4; duration was under 3 months. V shed 4 bases and J shed 6 bases, with 20 bases lying between them. Germline CDR1 SGDLS, CDR2 YYNGEE. This CDR3 is 15 amino acids long. This clonotype was observed a handful of times. The CDR3 regions of TCR beta were amplified from RNA transcripts. First-round RT-PCR targeting the TCR CDR3 was performed with the HTBI primer set. TCRdb itself ran the multiplex PCR reads through MiXCR, one entry per CDR3 protein. The sample lists some 350,000 distinct CDR3 sequences, nearly 15% seen once, with about 21% in the top ten.

This chain links TRBV9 with TRBJ2-7; D may match TRBD1 or TRBD2 (6 bases each). This clonotype was sampled from a woman in her sixties with Graves' ophthalmopathy. Sample: blood. The CDR3 DNA reads TGTGCCAGCAGCAAAGGAGGGGTGACAGGTAGCGAGCAGTACTTC. It specifies CASSKGGVTGSEQYF.